This T cell receptor (beta chain) was sequenced for a study of blood T cell repertoires in COVID-19. Study background: PBMCs, B-cell-depleted T cells, or T cells were the source of the cDNA or gDNA that made up the material.

Participants were aged about 18 to 89 years from about two dozen US areas. The CDR3 totals 17 residues. CDR1 is SGHRS, CDR2 YFSETQ, per germline. The junction had 18 bases not matched to a gene; V was cut back by 2 bases and J by 8 bases. Per the original data handling: Nucleated cell counts were estimated from reference gene primer amplification. Sequencing was performed with immunoSEQ multiplex PCR; in TCRdb, only in-frame clones are kept and a portion is missing. That table gives V, J and clone size, and the DNA gave D and trimming. In the table there are 190,000 or so clones, roughly 90% of which are singletons.

Sequenced: PBMCs or T cells enriched from blood (not recorded which). This receptor was identified in a woman aged 18-29 years who had recovered from COVID-19. The chain uses TRBV5-1 and TRBJ1-2; 7 nucleotides match TRBD1. The CDR3 loop is CASSFSAGGGQSRGYTF. CDR3 nucleotide sequence: TGCGCCAGCAGCTTTTCGGCGGGAGGGGGCCAAAGTCGAGGCTACACCTTC.